Shown below are 26 T cell receptor beta chains from a single sample sequenced in a study of shared clonotypes between healthy human individuals. Data came from immunoSEQ multiplex PCR; TCRdb stores just in-frame clones and leaves some out. This sample has hundreds of thousands of clones; around 74% occur once, and the top ten carry about 1.8%. The sequencing input was memory CD4+ T cells sorted from blood. Subset in this sample: CD45RA-negative fraction. The origin of the receptors is a woman aged 30 to 39 in good health.

This clone was counted a few times. V gene TRBV6-5 combines with J gene TRBJ1-2, with no clear D. In germline, CDR1 is MNHEY, CDR2 SVGAGI. The CDR3 totals 14 residues. Trimming cost V 5 bases and J 5 bases, with 15 bases left between them. The CDR3 is CASSETRDGYGYTF. CDR3 sequence (DNA): TGTGCCAGCAGTGAAACCCGGGATGGGTATGGCTACACCTTC.

This clone was observed a handful of times. The J gene is TRBJ1-1, the V gene TRBV6-5; D is unresolved. This CDR3 region has 13 residues. CDR1 is MNHEY and CDR2 is SVGAGI in the germline V gene. V was clipped by 6 bases and J by 11 bases, with 19 bases between them. The CDR3 region has the DNA TGTGCCAGCAGCCCTCCGGACCGGATCGGGGCTTTCTTT. Its protein is CASSPPDRIGAFF.

On this clone: Within the sample, other DNA sequences also encode this same CDR3. The chain has TRBV7-9 and TRBJ1-1; D remains unclear. CDR1 SEHNR and CDR2 FQNEAQ come from the germline V gene (reference sequence). Trimming stripped 1 base from V and 4 bases from J, with 7 bases between. CDR3 size: 13 residues. The CDR3 region is CASSLGTVTEAFF. The CDR3 DNA follows: TGTGCCAGCAGCTTAGGGACCGTCACTGAAGCTTTCTTT.

The chain couples TRBV5-6 to TRBJ1-5; the D gene is possibly TRBD1 (5 bases). The CDR3 has 15 amino acids. From germline, CDR1 is SGHDT and CDR2 YYEEEE. Trimming cost V 1 base and J 4 bases, with 12 bases left between them. CDR3 sequence (DNA): TGTGCCAGCAGCTTGTTTCGGGGACGTAATCAGCCCCAGCATTTT. Translated: CASSLFRGRNQPQHF. Full variable domain (rest looked up from reference TRBV5-6 and TRBJ1-5): DAGVTQSPTHLIKTRGQQVTLRCSPKSGHDTVSWYQQALGQGPQFIFQYYEEEERQRGNFPDRFSGHQFPNYSSELNVNALLLGDSALYLCASSLFRGRNQPQHFGDGTRLSIL.

V is TRBV6-5 and J is TRBJ2-5; TRBD2 agrees at 11 bases. The J call is doubtful: the DNA matches TRBJ2-7 better. This CDR3 spans 15 amino acids. Per the germline V gene, CDR1 is MNHEY and CDR2 is SVGAGI. CDR3 nucleotides: TGTGCCAGCAGTTACACTAGCGGGAGCTCCTACGAGCAGTACTTC. This sequence encodes CASSYTSGSSYEQYF.

The gene calls are TRBV28 and TRBJ2-1; D tentatively reads TRBD1 or TRBD2 (6 bases each). The V gene lost 3 bases and the J gene lost 15 bases, with 15 bases spanning the gap. The length of the CDR3 is 12 residues. The germline V gene has CDR1 MDHEN and CDR2 SYDVKM. CDR3 coding DNA: TGTGCCAGCAGTTTTAAGGGGGGATGGTGGTTCTTC. Its translation: CASSFKGGWWFF.

The chain uses TRBV7-6 and TRBJ1-5; 7 positions match TRBD1. CDR3 size: 13 residues. CDR1 and CDR2 from the germline V gene are SGHVS and FNYEAQ. Trimming cost V 5 bases and J 5 bases; bases outside gene matches: 3. The CDR3 nucleotides are TGTGCCAGCAGCAAGACAGGGTATCAGCCCCAGCATTTT. It translates to CASSKTGYQPQHF.

The V and J genes are TRBV28 and TRBJ1-2, with D uncertain. CDR3 length: 13 amino acids. Germline assignment: CDR1 MDHEN and CDR2 SYDVKM. V was trimmed by 6 bases and J by 4 bases, leaving 12 bases between them. The CDR3 DNA follows: TGTGCCAGCAGCCAACGAGGCCTCTATGGCTACACCTTC. Amino acid sequence: CASSQRGLYGYTF.

The chain couples TRBV2 to TRBJ1-5; D gene ambiguous. Germline assignment: CDR1 SNHLY and CDR2 FYNNEI. V was pared by 2 bases and J by 6 bases, with 8 bases between. The CDR3 loop spans 13 amino acids. The CDR3, as DNA: TGTGCCAGCAGTGAAAAAGGGTTTCAGCCCCAGCATTTT. Protein: CASSEKGFQPQHF.

The V gene is TRBV5-1, the J gene TRBJ2-2; D remains ambiguous. V lost 4 bases and J 0 bases, leaving 10 bases between the germline ends. Germline V lookup: CDR1 SGHRS, CDR2 YFSETQ. CDR3 length: 15 residues. The CDR3 loop reads CASSLGPANTGELFF. The CDR3 nucleotides read TGCGCCAGCAGCCTCGGGCCTGCGAACACCGGGGAGCTGTTTTTT.

The genes are TRBV19 and TRBJ2-6, with D possibly matching TRBD2 (6 bases). Germline CDR1 reads LNHDA; CDR2 reads SQIVND (reference sequence). This CDR3 spans 18 amino acids. Trimming shortened V by 3 bases and J by 0 bases, and 15 bases separated the two germline ends. The CDR3 sequence: CASSISVAGLSGANVLTF. The CDR3 DNA reads as TGTGCCAGTAGTATTTCCGTGGCGGGGCTCTCTGGGGCCAACGTCCTGACTTTC.

There are many counts of this clone. The same CDR3 is also encoded by other DNA sequences in this sample. The J gene is TRBJ2-5, the V gene TRBV5-4; 12 bases agree with TRBD2. V was clipped by 4 bases and J by 5 bases; unmatched bases: 6. The CDR3 sequence is 15 residues long. Germline values: CDR1 SGHNT, CDR2 YYREEE (reference sequence). Written as DNA, the CDR3 is TGTGCCAGCAGCCTAGCGGGAGGGCCGGGGGAGACCCAGTACTTC. Translation: CASSLAGGPGETQYF.

The chain carries TRBV25-1 and TRBJ1-2, with 8 bases matching TRBD1. The CDR3 loop spans 15 amino acids. V shed 3 bases and J 5 bases; nucleotides not matched to a gene: 8. The germline V gene encodes CDR1 MGHDK and CDR2 SYGVNS. This chain's CDR3 is CASSDPGGAWYGYTF. Written as DNA, the CDR3 is TGTGCCAGCAGTGACCCAGGGGGCGCATGGTATGGCTACACCTTC.

CDR3 in amino acids: CAYSSGGSGTQYF. CDR3 coding DNA: TGTGCCTACTCTAGCGGGGGCTCCGGGACCCAGTACTTC. The rearrangement joins TRBV30 to TRBJ2-5; TRBD2 matches at 10 bases. The germline V gene has CDR1 GTSNPN and CDR2 SVGIG (reference sequence). V shed 7 bases and J 7 bases; nucleotides not matched to a gene: 9. The CDR3 length is 13 residues.

In nucleotides, the CDR3 is TGTGCCAGCAGCCCCGAGGTAGCGGGAGGCTTTGGTACGCAGTATTTT. Protein product: CASSPEVAGGFGTQYF. This chain joins TRBV9 and TRBJ2-3; 10 positions agree with TRBD2. V gave up 4 bases and J gave up 8 bases; unmatched junction bases: 13. The CDR3 is 16 amino acids. Germline values: CDR1 SGDLS, CDR2 YYNGEE.

The chain recombines TRBV4-2 with TRBJ2-3, with TRBD2 identical over 12 bases. Germline loops: CDR1 LGHNA, CDR2 YNFKEQ. V gave up 4 bases and J gave up 4 bases; unmatched junction bases: 3. This CDR3 comprises 15 residues. In DNA, the CDR3 is TGTGCCAGCAGCCTACTAGCGGGAGGCGCAGATACGCAGTATTTT. Its translation is CASSLLAGGADTQYF.

This clone appeared a single time. The CDR3 reads CASRAKSYSGYEQYF. The CDR3 DNA is TGTGCCAGTAGGGCAAAAAGTTATAGCGGCTACGAGCAGTACTTC. The rearrangement joins TRBV19 to TRBJ2-7; D perhaps matches TRBD2 (6 bases). This CDR3 is 15 amino acids long. Germline CDR1 is LNHDA and CDR2 is SQIVND (reference sequence). Trimming cost V 6 bases and J 3 bases, with 18 bases left between them.

The rearrangement links TRBV18 to TRBJ2-2, with 12 bases lining up with TRBD2. V gave up 6 bases and J gave up 2 bases; unmatched junction bases: 4. Germline CDR1 reads KGHSH; CDR2 reads LQKENI. There are 16 residues in the CDR3. Here the CDR3 reads CASSPTSGGNTGELFF. CDR3 nucleotide sequence: TGTGCCAGCTCCCCGACTAGCGGGGGAAACACCGGGGAGCTGTTTTTT.

The CDR3: CASSARVGTEAFF. In DNA, the CDR3 is TGTGCCAGCAGTGCCAGGGTAGGCACTGAAGCTTTCTTT. The chain has TRBV6-1 and TRBJ1-1; D perhaps matches TRBD1 (5 bases). The germline CDR1 and CDR2 sequences are MNHNS and SASEGT. This CDR3 region has 13 residues. Trimming cost V 4 bases and J 4 bases, with 10 bases left between them.

The rearrangement joins TRBV5-1 to TRBJ2-7, with a weak D call TRBD1 (5 bases). The CDR3 extends over 15 amino acids. Germline V gene sequence: CDR1 SGHRS, CDR2 YFSETQ. The V end lost 0 bases, the J end lost 2 bases, and 12 bases lay between the germline ends. The CDR3 DNA reads TGCGCCAGCAGCTTGGGGCAGGACACCACCTACGAGCAGTACTTC. Amino acid sequence: CASSLGQDTTYEQYF.

The chain joins TRBV11-1 to TRBJ2-7, with a possible D match to TRBD2 (5 bases). The CDR3 length is 14 residues. Germline V gives CDR1 SGHAT, CDR2 FQDESV (reference sequence). V was trimmed by 5 bases and J by 2 bases, leaving 13 bases between them. The chain's CDR3 is CASSLATEAYEQYF. CDR3 DNA sequence: TGTGCCAGCAGCCTGGCGACGGAGGCCTACGAGCAGTACTTC. Filled out from reference TRBV11-1 and TRBJ2-7, the complete variable domain reads EAEVAQSPRYKITEKSQAVAFWCDPISGHATLYWYRQILGQGPELLVQFQDESVVDDSQLPKDRFSAERLKGVDSTLKIQPAELGDSAMYLCASSLATEAYEQYFGPGTRLTVT.

The rearrangement links TRBV21-1 to TRBJ2-7; the D segment call TRBD2 is taken from the table without a DNA check. TRBV21-1 is termed a pseudogene. The CDR3 totals 12 residues. This chain's CDR3 is CASSRGAGRQYF. CDR3 coding DNA: TGTGCCAGCAGCAGAGGGGCGGGGCGGCAGTACTTC.

The chain links TRBV19 to TRBJ1-5, with 8 nucleotides matching TRBD1. The germline gives CDR1 LNHDA, CDR2 SQIVND (reference sequence). V gave up 5 bases and J gave up 15 bases; unmatched junction bases: 6. The CDR3 totals 11 residues. The CDR3 sequence: CASSLQGDPHF. CDR3 coding DNA: TGTGCCAGTAGTCTACAGGGGGATCCGCATTTT.

The V gene is TRBV25-1, the J gene TRBJ1-2, with TRBD1 as a possible D gene (6 bases). V was cut by 4 bases and J by 4 bases, with 16 bases left in between. This CDR3 is built from 15 residues. Per germline, CDR1 MGHDK and CDR2 SYGVNS. CDR3 DNA: TGTGCCAGCAGTGGGACAGTTGATACCAGCTATGGCTACACCTTC. As protein: CASSGTVDTSYGYTF.

Concerning this clone: At the DNA level, this CDR3 is encoded by other sequences in the same sample as well. The chain recombines TRBV27 with TRBJ2-1, with TRBD2 identical over 13 bases. Per germline, CDR1 MNHEY and CDR2 SMNVEV (reference sequence). This CDR3 spans 16 amino acids. Trimming removed 5 bases from V and 5 bases from J; junction bases left unmatched: 6. CDR3 coding DNA: TGTGCCAGCAGTCCGAGGACTAGCGGGGGAAACAATGAGCAGTTCTTC. It translates to CASSPRTSGGNNEQFF.

About this clone itself: In the same sample, other DNA sequences code for this CDR3. This chain uses TRBV5-1 with TRBJ1-3; D is perhaps TRBD1 (5 bases). This CDR3 has 14 residues. Trimming removed 4 bases from V and 2 bases from J, with 10 bases in between. CDR1 is SGHRS and CDR2 is YFSETQ in the germline V gene. The CDR3 reads CASSPGTTGNTIYF. The DNA for the CDR3 is TGCGCCAGCAGCCCCGGGACCACTGGAAACACCATATATTTT.